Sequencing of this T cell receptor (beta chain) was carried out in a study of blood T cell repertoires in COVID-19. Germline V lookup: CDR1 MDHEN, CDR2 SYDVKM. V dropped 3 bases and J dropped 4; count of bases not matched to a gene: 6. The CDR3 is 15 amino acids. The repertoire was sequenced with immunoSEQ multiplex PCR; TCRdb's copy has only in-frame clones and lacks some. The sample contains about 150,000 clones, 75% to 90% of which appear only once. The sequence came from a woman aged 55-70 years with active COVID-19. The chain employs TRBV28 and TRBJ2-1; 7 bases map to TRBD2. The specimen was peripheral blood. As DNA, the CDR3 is TGTGCCAGCAGTTTTGTGCGGGAGAATTACAATGAGCAGTTCTTC. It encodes CASSFVRENYNEQFF.